One and the same sample provided the 27 T cell receptor beta chains below, sequenced in a study of blood T cell repertoires in COVID-19. Clones were read by immunoSEQ multiplex PCR, and TCRdb kept only the in-frame ones, dropping some. This sample yields 250,000 to 350,000 clones, of which approximately 90% are seen a single time; under 15% belongs to the top ten. What was sequenced was peripheral blood. The receptors shown here come from a woman aged 55-69 years with acute or convalescent COVID-19.

The chain joins TRBV4-3 to TRBJ2-1, with TRBD1 matching 9 bases. CDR3 size: 15 residues. The V segment lost 3 bases and the J segment 5 bases; nucleotides outside the gene matches: 5. Germline V gene lookup returns CDR1 LGHNA and CDR2 YSLEER. The CDR3 bases are TGCGCCAGCAGCCATGGACAGGGGATAGACAATGAGCAGTTCTTC. Translated: CASSHGQGIDNEQFF.

The chain links TRBV5-1 to TRBJ2-5, with 14 nucleotides matching TRBD2. CDR1 is SGHRS and CDR2 is YFSETQ in the germline V gene. The CDR3 extends over 17 amino acids. Germline trimming cut 3 bases from V and 4 bases from J; bases unmatched to any gene: 8. Written as DNA, the CDR3 is TGCGCCAGCAGCTCGCGCCCCGGGACTAGCGGGGGAGAGACCCAGTACTTC. Residues: CASSSRPGTSGGETQYF.

The V and J genes are TRBV27 and TRBJ1-1; no definite D call. Trimming shortened V by 3 bases and J by 1 base, and 6 bases separated the two germline ends. Germline V gene data show CDR1 as MNHEY and CDR2 as SMNVEV (reference sequence). This CDR3 has 13 amino acids. The CDR3 is CASSLTKNTEAFF. CDR3 bases: TGTGCCAGCAGTTTGACAAAGAACACTGAAGCTTTCTTT.

There are a few counts of this clone. The chain combines TRBV7-9 with TRBJ1-6; 10 bases align to TRBD1. The CDR3 extends over 16 amino acids. CDR1 SEHNR and CDR2 FQNEAQ come from the germline V gene (reference sequence). The ends lost 4 bases at V and 7 bases at J; junction bases unmatched: 7. CDR3 DNA sequence: TGTGCCAGCAGCTCCCGGGACAGGGGACTGAATTCACCCCTCCACTTT. Its translation: CASSSRDRGLNSPLHF.

This chain connects TRBV3-1 (or the pseudogene TRBV3-2) to TRBJ2-3; 10 nucleotides match TRBD2. V shed 2 bases and J 6 bases; nucleotides not matched to a gene: 14. Germline V lookup: CDR1 LGHDT, CDR2 YNNKEL (reference sequence). The CDR3 spans 18 residues. The CDR3 DNA sequence: TGTGCCAGCAGCCAAAAGATTGGGAGCGGGAGGGCCAGTGATACGCAGTATTTT. It codes for CASSQKIGSGRASDTQYF.

The chain joins TRBV9 to TRBJ1-1, with a weak D call TRBD1 (5 bases). The V gene lost 3 bases and the J gene lost 6 bases, with 15 bases spanning the gap. The CDR3 runs 14 residues. The V gene's germline CDR1 is SGDLS and CDR2 YYNGEE. Here the CDR3 reads CASSGGGASAEAFF. CDR3 nucleotides: TGTGCCAGCAGCGGGGGGGGAGCCTCGGCTGAAGCTTTCTTT.

The rearrangement joins TRBV10-3 to TRBJ2-7; TRBD1 is a possible D gene (5 bases). Between the trimmed V and J ends, which lost 5 bases and 2 bases, there was a span of 7 bases. The CDR3 spans 12 residues. The V gene's germline CDR1 is ENHRY and CDR2 SYGVKD. For the CDR3, the DNA is TGTGCCATCAGTCAACAGGCCTACGAGCAGTACTTC. It translates to CAISQQAYEQYF.

V is TRBV7-9 and J is TRBJ1-1; tentative D call: TRBD1 (5 bases). The CDR3 sequence is 15 residues long. Germline lookup yields CDR1 SEHNR and CDR2 FQNEAQ (reference sequence). V was shortened by 6 bases and J by 2 bases, with 16 bases between the two germline ends. In DNA, the CDR3 is TGTGCCAGCAGGTCTCCGGGGGGGAGTAACACTGAAGCTTTCTTT. It specifies CASRSPGGSNTEAFF.

The chain links TRBV5-8 to TRBJ2-1; D may be TRBD2 (6 bases). The germline V gene has CDR1 SGHTS and CDR2 YDEGEE. Deletions cut 4 bases from V and 5 bases from J, with 16 bases between. The CDR3 contains 15 residues. CDR3 region: CASSTRQRVHNEQFF. DNA of the CDR3: TGTGCCAGCAGCACCAGGCAGCGGGTCCACAATGAGCAGTTCTTC.

The chain links TRBV6-1 to TRBJ1-1; TRBD1 is a possible D gene (5 bases). This CDR3 has 16 amino acids. CDR1 is MNHNS and CDR2 is SASEGT in the germline V gene. V was cut by 0 bases and J by 6 bases, with 17 bases left in between. Written as DNA, the CDR3 is TGTGCCAGCAGTGAAGCTCTGCCTCGGGGGGGATCTGAAGCTTTCTTT. Translating it yields CASSEALPRGGSEAFF.

The V call is TRBV18, the J call TRBJ2-2; the match to TRBD1 covers 7 bases. J gave up 1 base and V 5 bases, and 7 bases lay outside the gene matches. The germline V gene has CDR1 KGHSH and CDR2 LQKENI. There are 16 residues in the CDR3. The CDR3 loop reads CASSNTRDRNTGELFF. DNA of the CDR3: TGTGCCAGCTCAAATACCCGGGACAGGAACACCGGGGAGCTGTTTTTT. Using reference TRBV18 and TRBJ2-2 for the parts outside the CDR3, the full variable domain is NAGVMQNPRHLVRRRGQEARLRCSPMKGHSHVYWYRQLPEEGLKFMVYLQKENIIDESGMPKERFSAEFPKEGPSILRIQQVVRGDSAAYFCASSNTRDRNTGELFFGEGSRLTVL.

The rearrangement uses TRBV11-2 and TRBJ1-1, with 11 nucleotides matching TRBD1. The CDR3 length is 16 residues. V lost 0 bases and J lost 3; bases outside the gene matches: 3. From germline, CDR1 is SGHAT and CDR2 FQNNGV. CDR3 protein: CASSLEGTGGYTEAFF. In DNA, the CDR3 is TGTGCCAGCAGCTTAGAGGGGACAGGGGGTTACACTGAAGCTTTCTTT. Using reference TRBV11-2 and TRBJ1-1 for the parts outside the CDR3, the full variable domain is EAGVAQSPRYKIIEKRQSVAFWCNPISGHATLYWYQQILGQGPKLLIQFQNNGVVDDSQLPKDRFSAERLKGVDSTLKIQPAKLEDSAVYLCASSLEGTGGYTEAFFGQGTRLTVV.

The chain is built from TRBV19 and TRBJ2-7; maybe TRBD1 (6 bases). Trimming left V 6 bases short and J 0 bases short, with 21 bases between. CDR1 and CDR2 (germline): LNHDA, SQIVND (reference sequence). The CDR3 is made up of 17 amino acids. CDR3 DNA sequence: TGTGCCAGTAGACGTCGAGGGGGAGCGGATTTCTCCTACGAGCAGTACTTC. As protein: CASRRRGGADFSYEQYF. Looking up the rest from reference TRBV19 and TRBJ2-7 gives the full variable domain: DGGITQSPKYLFRKEGQNVTLSCEQNLNHDAMYWYRQDPGQGLRLIYYSQIVNDFQKGDIAEGYSVSREKKESFPLTVTSAQKNPTAFYLCASRRRGGADFSYEQYFGPGTRLTVT.

V and J are TRBV5-1 and TRBJ1-1; D is possibly TRBD1 (5 bases). There are 15 residues in the CDR3. V lost 4 bases and J lost 5, with 18 bases in between. Germline lookup yields CDR1 SGHRS and CDR2 YFSETQ. The CDR3 nucleotides are TGCGCCAGCAGCCCCGGCCAGGGAGGCAAAACTGAAGCTTTCTTT. It encodes CASSPGQGGKTEAFF.

The J gene is TRBJ2-2, the V gene TRBV19; TRBD2 is a possible D gene (6 bases). Deletions cut 4 bases from V and 2 bases from J, with 11 bases between. CDR3 length equals 15 residues. The germline V gene has CDR1 LNHDA and CDR2 SQIVND (reference sequence). Here the CDR3 reads CASSKGGTNTGELFF. Written as DNA, the CDR3 is TGTGCCAGTAGTAAGGGCGGGACTAACACCGGGGAGCTGTTTTTT.

J is TRBJ1-5 and V is TRBV4-2; TRBD1 might be the D (6 bases). The CDR3 contains 14 residues. Deletions cut 0 bases from V and 4 bases from J, with 7 bases between. Germline V gene sequence: CDR1 LGHNA, CDR2 YNFKEQ. CDR3 amino acids: CASSQDQGNQPQHF. CDR3 in DNA: TGTGCCAGCAGCCAAGATCAGGGGAATCAGCCCCAGCATTTT.

The chain combines TRBV18 with TRBJ2-3; no definite D call. The CDR3 length is 13 residues. The ends were cut back, 3 bases at V and 6 bases at J, with 10 bases in the middle. Germline CDR1 and CDR2: KGHSH and LQKENI. Here the CDR3 DNA reads TGTGCCAGCTCACCCTCAGGTTCGGATACGCAGTATTTT. As protein: CASSPSGSDTQYF.

The rearrangement joins TRBV6-5 to TRBJ1-4, with TRBD1 matching over 10 bases. The germline CDR1 and CDR2 sequences are MNHEY and SVGAGI. The CDR3 spans 15 residues. J was trimmed by 1 base and V by 7 bases; bases with no gene match: 3. Here the CDR3 reads CASKDRGLTNEKLFF. The CDR3 coding sequence is TGTGCCAGCAAAGACAGGGGGCTAACTAATGAAAAACTGTTTTTT.

The CDR3 nucleotides read TGTGCCAGCACTCCGGGACAGGGGGCGCGCACTGAAGCTTTCTTT. It codes for CASTPGQGARTEAFF. The J gene is TRBJ1-1, the V gene TRBV3-1 (or the pseudogene TRBV3-2), with TRBD1 matching 12 bases. Germline values: CDR1 LGHDT, CDR2 YNNKEL (reference sequence). The CDR3 consists of 15 residues. After removal of 7 bases from V and 4 bases from J, the junction contained 7 bases not matched to a gene.

Here the CDR3 DNA reads TGTGCCACGGCTGCCGAACTAGCGGGGGGGCTGGATACGCAGTATTTT. Translated, it gives CATAAELAGGLDTQYF. The chain combines TRBV9 with TRBJ2-3; 13 positions agree with TRBD2. Germline V CDR1 and CDR2: SGDLS, YYNGEE. Unmatched junction bases numbered 13, after V lost 9 bases and J lost 6 bases. The CDR3 is made up of 16 amino acids.

The CDR3 protein is CASSLFRLDGYNEQFF. The DNA for the CDR3 is TGTGCCAGCAGTTTATTTCGACTAGATGGATACAATGAGCAGTTCTTC. This chain uses TRBV27 with TRBJ2-1; weak D call: TRBD2 (6 bases). Trimming removed 1 base from V and 4 bases from J, with 14 bases in between. The germline V gene encodes CDR1 MNHEY and CDR2 SMNVEV (reference sequence). This CDR3 comprises 16 residues.

The gene calls are TRBV5-1 and TRBJ2-1; 7 nucleotides line up with TRBD1. Germline loops: CDR1 SGHRS, CDR2 YFSETQ. With V trimmed by 4 bases and J by 0 bases, 4 bases remained unmatched. This CDR3 contains 15 residues. The CDR3 spells CASSGGQTSYNEQFF. The CDR3 bases are TGCGCCAGCAGCGGGGGACAGACCTCCTACAATGAGCAGTTCTTC.

This chain uses TRBV27 with TRBJ2-1, with 12 nucleotides matching TRBD2. The junction had 5 bases not matched to a gene; V was cut back by 7 bases and J by 4 bases. Germline CDR1 is MNHEY and CDR2 is SMNVEV (reference sequence). This CDR3 has 15 residues. In DNA form, the CDR3 reads TGTGCCAGCACTACACTAGCGGGGGGATACAATGAGCAGTTCTTC. Protein: CASTTLAGGYNEQFF.

The V call is TRBV5-1, the J call TRBJ1-3; a weak D match, TRBD1 (6 bases). V was shortened by 0 bases and J by 4 bases, with 14 bases between the two germline ends. Germline CDR1 is SGHRS and CDR2 is YFSETQ. The CDR3 is 16 residues long. The CDR3 nucleotides are TGCGCCAGCAGCTTGGTGGACAGTTCCAGCGGAAACACCATATATTTT. It codes for CASSLVDSSSGNTIYF.

This clone was seen a single time. The genes are TRBV6-6 and TRBJ1-6; 10 bases match TRBD1. Germline V CDR1 and CDR2: MNHNY, SVGAGI (reference sequence). The CDR3 covers 16 residues. Losses at the gene ends were 2 bases for V and 9 bases for J; bases not matched to a gene: 7. CDR3 sequence: CASSYPGQGKGSPLHF. The CDR3 coding sequence is TGTGCCAGCAGTTACCCGGGACAGGGGAAAGGTTCACCCCTCCACTTT.

This chain joins TRBV27 and TRBJ1-5, with TRBD1 matching over 7 bases. Germline V gene lookup returns CDR1 MNHEY and CDR2 SMNVEV (reference sequence). The CDR3 is 14 residues long. V lost 6 bases to trimming and J lost 3 bases; unmatched junction nucleotides: 5. The CDR3 protein is CASRPGGPNQPQHF. For the CDR3, the DNA is TGTGCCAGCAGGCCAGGGGGTCCCAATCAGCCCCAGCATTTT.

This chain joins TRBV3-1 (or the pseudogene TRBV3-2) and TRBJ2-7, with TRBD2 matching 7 bases. The CDR3 has 14 amino acids. Germline V gene data show CDR1 as LGHDT and CDR2 as YNNKEL (reference sequence). J gave up 2 bases and V 4 bases, and 5 bases lay outside the gene matches. The CDR3 coding sequence is TGTGCCAGCAGCCCCCCGGGGGGACCCTACGAGCAGTACTTC. Its translation: CASSPPGGPYEQYF.